Listed below are T cell receptor beta chains from one sample, sequenced in a study of patients and donors after allogeneic stem cell transplantation. TCRdb independently ran MiXCR on the RT-PCR reads; one entry per CDR3 protein. The table records over 350,000 distinct CDR3 sequences, 16% of them present only once. Specimen: blood, either unsorted or a sorted T cell fraction (not recorded which). These receptors came from a human donor who was either an allogeneic HSCT recipient or a stem cell or donor lymphocyte infusion donor (not recorded which). It is not recorded whose cells these are; they may come from a transplant donor. Both conserved end residues are part of each CDR3. D genes are given only for firm matches. Only some rows state a clone size, as once, few, many or a class for expanded clones.

d_call	v_call	j_call	clone_size	cdr3_aa	cdr3_nt
-	TRBV4-1	TRBJ2-6	many	CASSQGPTSSGANVLTF	TGCGCCAGCAGCCAAGGGCCGACAAGCTCTGGGGCCAACGTCCTGACTTTC
TRBD1	TRBV7-2	TRBJ1-2	-	CASSNRQGPYGYTF	TGTGCCAGCAGCAACCGACAGGGACCCTATGGCTACACCTTC
-	TRBV20-1	TRBJ1-2	few	CSVRGGDGYTF	TGCAGTGTCCGGGGGGGAGACGGCTACACCTTC
TRBD2	TRBV5-4	TRBJ2-1	few	CASSSLTSGRWEQFF	TGTGCCAGCAGCTCCCTGACTAGCGGGAGATGGGAGCAGTTCTTC
TRBD1	TRBV19	TRBJ1-5	-	CASSMEQGVAKPQHF	TGTGCCAGTAGTATGGAGCAGGGGGTGGCGAAGCCCCAGCATTTT
-	TRBV20-1	TRBJ1-5	few	CSAPRTGNWNQPQHF	TGCAGTGCTCCTAGAACAGGGAATTGGAATCAGCCCCAGCATTTT
-	TRBV6-5	TRBJ1-2	few	CASSYSPQGWDGYTF	TGTGCCAGCAGTTACTCCCCTCAGGGGTGGGATGGCTACACCTTC
-	TRBV19	TRBJ2-2	few	CASSISSGFREGTGELFF	TGTGCCAGTAGTATTTCGTCAGGTTTCCGAGAGGGAACCGGGGAGCTGTTTTTT
TRBD2	TRBV30	TRBJ2-7	-	CAWSVRSGTPYEQYF	TGTGCCTGGAGTGTCAGAAGCGGGACGCCCTACGAGCAGTACTTC
-	TRBV14	TRBJ2-5	few	CASSGDLRETQYF	TGTGCCAGCAGCGGGGACCTAAGGGAGACCCAGTACTTC
TRBD2	TRBV28	TRBJ2-7	few	CASSVIAGGLSYEQYF	TGTGCCAGCAGTGTTATAGCGGGGGGCCTCTCCTACGAGCAGTACTTC
-	TRBV4-2	TRBJ2-7	once	CASSQVYGGSYEQYF	TGTGCCAGCAGCCAAGTGTACGGGGGTTCCTACGAGCAGTACTTC
-	TRBV3-1	TRBJ1-2	few	CASSQGGLGGYTF	TGTGCCAGCAGCCAAGGAGGGTTAGGAGGCTACACCTTC
TRBD1	TRBV5-1	TRBJ1-5	many	CASSLGTGNQPQHF	TGTGCCAGCAGTTTAGGGACAGGGAATCAGCCCCAGCATTTT
TRBD1	TRBV6-5	TRBJ2-5	-	CASSYQGQGARETQYF	TGTGCCAGCAGTTACCAGGGACAGGGGGCTAGAGAGACCCAGTACTTC
TRBD1	TRBV27	TRBJ2-1	-	CAIQQGAGEQFF	TGTGCCATCCAGCAGGGGGCGGGTGAGCAGTTCTTC
-	TRBV12-3/TRBV12-4	TRBJ1-1	many	CASRPLQGWTEAFF	TGTGCCAGCAGACCTCTACAGGGTTGGACTGAAGCTTTCTTT
TRBD1	TRBV12-3/TRBV12-4	TRBJ2-4	-	CASRWTGGDNIQYF	TGTGCCAGCAGGTGGACAGGGGGCGATAACATTCAGTACTTC
-	TRBV4-1	TRBJ1-1	few	CASSPAGTPNTEAFF	TGCGCCAGCAGCCCTGCCGGGACACCGAACACTGAAGCTTTCTTT
-	TRBV4-1	TRBJ1-1	many	CASSHWGLSTEAFF	TGCGCCAGCAGCCATTGGGGTCTATCGACTGAAGCTTTCTTT
TRBD2	TRBV2	TRBJ2-1	-	CASRLAGINNEQFF	TGTGCCAGCAGGCTAGCGGGGATTAACAATGAGCAGTTCTTC
-	TRBV27	TRBJ2-7	-	CASSSTGLYEQYF	TGTGCCAGCAGTAGCACAGGTCTCTACGAGCAGTACTTC
-	TRBV12-3/TRBV12-4	TRBJ2-7	-	CASSLGSKGTTLSSSYEQYF	TGTGCCAGCAGTTTAGGGTCTAAAGGGACCACCTTATCAAGCTCCTACGAGCAGTACTTC